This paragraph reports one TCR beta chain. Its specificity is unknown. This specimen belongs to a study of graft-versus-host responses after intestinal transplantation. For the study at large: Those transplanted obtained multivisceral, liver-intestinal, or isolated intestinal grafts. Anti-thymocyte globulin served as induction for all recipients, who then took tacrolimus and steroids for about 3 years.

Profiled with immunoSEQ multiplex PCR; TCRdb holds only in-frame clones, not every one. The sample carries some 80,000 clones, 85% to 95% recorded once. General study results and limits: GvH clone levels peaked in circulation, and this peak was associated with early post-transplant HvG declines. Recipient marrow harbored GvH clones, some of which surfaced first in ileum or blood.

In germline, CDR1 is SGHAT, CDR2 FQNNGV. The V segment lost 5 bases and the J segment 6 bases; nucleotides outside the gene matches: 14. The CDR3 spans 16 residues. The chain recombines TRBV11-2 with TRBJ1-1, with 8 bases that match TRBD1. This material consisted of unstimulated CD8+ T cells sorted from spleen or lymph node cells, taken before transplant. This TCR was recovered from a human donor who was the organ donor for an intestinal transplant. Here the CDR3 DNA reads TGTGCCAGCAGCCTCTTAGGACAGGGCGACGGCTCTGAAGCTTTCTTT. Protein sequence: CASSLLGQGDGSEAFF.